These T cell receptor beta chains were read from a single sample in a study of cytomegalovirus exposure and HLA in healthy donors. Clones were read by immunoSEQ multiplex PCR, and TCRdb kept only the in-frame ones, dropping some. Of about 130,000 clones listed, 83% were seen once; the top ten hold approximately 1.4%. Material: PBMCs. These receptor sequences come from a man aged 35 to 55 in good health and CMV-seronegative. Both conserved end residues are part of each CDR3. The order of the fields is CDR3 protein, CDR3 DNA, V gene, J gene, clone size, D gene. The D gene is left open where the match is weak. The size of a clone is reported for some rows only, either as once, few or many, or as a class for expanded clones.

CDR3: CASSRTSGGAQETQYF; DNA: TGTGCCAGCAGCAGGACTAGCGGGGGGGCTCAGGAGACCCAGTACTTC; V: TRBV28; J: TRBJ2-5; size: NA; D: TRBD2
CDR3: CASSPTGNLYEQYF; DNA: TGTGCCAGCAGCCCGACAGGGAACCTCTACGAGCAGTACTTC; V: TRBV9; J: TRBJ2-7; size: NA; D: TRBD1
CDR3: CASSQMRTVDTEAFF; DNA: TGCGCCAGCAGCCAAATGAGGACAGTAGACACTGAAGCTTTCTTT; V: TRBV4-1; J: TRBJ1-1; size: NA; D: NA
CDR3: CASRGTTYEQYF; DNA: TGTGCCAGCAGAGGGACTACCTACGAGCAGTACTTC; V: TRBV11-2; J: TRBJ2-7; size: NA; D: TRBD2
CDR3: CASSLDGVRKETQYF; DNA: TGTGCCAGCAGCTTGGACGGAGTGCGGAAAGAGACCCAGTACTTC; V: TRBV5-5; J: TRBJ2-5; size: NA; D: NA
CDR3: CASSLGQLGNTIYF; DNA: TGTGCCAGCAGTTTGGGACAGCTTGGAAACACCATATATTTT; V: TRBV28; J: TRBJ1-3; size: NA; D: TRBD1
CDR3: CASSVAGGSSYEQYF; DNA: TGTGCCAGCTCAGTCGCAGGGGGCTCGTCCTACGAGCAGTACTTC; V: TRBV18; J: TRBJ2-7; size: once; D: TRBD1
CDR3: CASSLTRTPTYEQYF; DNA: TGTGCCAGCAGCCTCACTCGGACACCGACCTACGAGCAGTACTTC; V: TRBV6-5; J: TRBJ2-7; size: NA; D: NA
CDR3: CASSSSSVGNTIYF; DNA: TGTGCCAGCAGTTCCTCCTCCGTTGGAAACACCATATATTTT; V: TRBV2; J: TRBJ1-3; size: NA; D: NA
CDR3: CASSSGLARWVF; DNA: TGTGCCAGCAGTTCAGGACTAGCGAGATGGGTCTTC; V: TRBV27; J: TRBJ2-1; size: NA; D: TRBD2
CDR3: CASSLVGATDTQYF; DNA: TGTGCCAGCAGCTTAGTAGGGGCCACAGATACGCAGTATTTT; V: TRBV7-2; J: TRBJ2-3; size: NA; D: NA
CDR3: CASSDVEATNEKLFF; DNA: TGTGCCAGCAGTGACGTAGAGGCAACTAATGAAAAACTGTTTTTT; V: TRBV25-1; J: TRBJ1-4; size: once; D: NA
CDR3: CASSTGPGEETQYF; DNA: TGTGCCAGCAGCACAGGCCCGGGAGAAGAGACCCAGTACTTC; V: TRBV5-4; J: TRBJ2-5; size: NA; D: NA
CDR3: CATRRQGNQPQHF; DNA: TGTGCCACCAGGCGACAGGGGAATCAGCCCCAGCATTTT; V: TRBV15; J: TRBJ1-5; size: NA; D: TRBD1
CDR3: CASSYSTGYEQYF; DNA: TGTGCCAGCAGTTACTCTACAGGCTACGAGCAGTACTTC; V: TRBV6-5; J: TRBJ2-7; size: NA; D: NA
CDR3: CASGMGGLGNEQFF; DNA: TGTGCCAGCGGGATGGGGGGGCTGGGCAATGAGCAGTTCTTC; V: TRBV6-5; J: TRBJ2-1; size: NA; D: NA
CDR3: CSAVLGTGERSNQPQHF; DNA: TGCAGCGCCGTACTTGGGACAGGAGAGAGAAGCAATCAGCCCCAGCATTTT; V: TRBV29-1; J: TRBJ1-5; size: NA; D: TRBD1
CDR3: CASSIKGAGGVTGANVLTF; DNA: TGTGCCAGTAGTATTAAGGGCGCAGGGGGCGTCACTGGGGCCAACGTCCTGACTTTC; V: TRBV19; J: TRBJ2-6; size: NA; D: TRBD1
CDR3: CASSPPRGTNEKLFF; DNA: TGTGCCAGCAGTCCTCCCAGGGGGACTAATGAAAAACTGTTTTTT; V: TRBV28; J: TRBJ1-4; size: NA; D: TRBD1
CDR3: CASSLGRGTYEQYF; DNA: TGTGCCAGCAGCTTAGGACGGGGAACCTACGAGCAGTACTTC; V: TRBV11-2; J: TRBJ2-7; size: few; D: NA
CDR3: CASFLTANTEAFF; DNA: TGTGCCAGCTTTTTGACAGCAAACACTGAAGCTTTCTTT; V: TRBV6-1; J: TRBJ1-1; size: NA; D: NA
CDR3: CASSVDFSSYNEQFF; DNA: TGTGCCAGCAGCGTGGACTTTTCCTCCTACAATGAGCAGTTCTTC; V: TRBV9; J: TRBJ2-1; size: NA; D: NA
CDR3: CASSLAGSTDTQYF; DNA: TGTGCCAGCAGCTTGGCGGGAAGCACAGATACGCAGTATTTT; V: TRBV11-2; J: TRBJ2-3; size: NA; D: NA
CDR3: CASSPPRDRPGEQYF; DNA: TGTGCCAGCAGCCCGCCCCGGGACAGGCCGGGTGAGCAGTACTTC; V: TRBV7-9; J: TRBJ2-7; size: NA; D: TRBD1
CDR3: CASSQDIGAVNTEAFF; DNA: TGTGCCAGCAGCCAAGATATAGGGGCAGTGAACACTGAAGCTTTCTTT; V: TRBV14; J: TRBJ1-1; size: NA; D: NA
CDR3: CASRTGQGVTVLTF; DNA: TGTGCCAGTAGGACGGGACAGGGGGTTACCGTCCTGACTTTC; V: TRBV19; J: TRBJ2-6; size: NA; D: TRBD1
CDR3: CASSLQGLSGNTIYF; DNA: TGTGCCAGCAGCTTACAGGGGCTCTCTGGAAACACCATATATTTT; V: TRBV5-6; J: TRBJ1-3; size: NA; D: TRBD1
CDR3: CASSHGTYNEQFF; DNA: TGTGCCAGCAGCCACGGGACTTACAATGAGCAGTTCTTC; V: TRBV27; J: TRBJ2-1; size: few; D: NA
CDR3: CASSLFPYNEQFF; DNA: TGTGCCAGCAGTTTGTTCCCTTACAATGAGCAGTTCTTC; V: TRBV27; J: TRBJ2-1; size: NA; D: NA
CDR3: CSSSPPGQGYSGYTF; DNA: TGTTCCAGCAGCCCACCGGGACAGGGATACTCCGGCTACACCTTC; V: TRBV7-9; J: TRBJ1-2; size: NA; D: TRBD1
CDR3: CASSITQALSNQPQHF; DNA: TGTGCCAGTAGTATAACACAGGCCTTAAGCAATCAGCCCCAGCATTTT; V: TRBV19; J: TRBJ1-5; size: NA; D: NA
CDR3: CASSLFPPSQSSYNEQFF; DNA: TGTGCCAGCAGTTTATTCCCCCCTAGCCAGAGCTCCTACAATGAGCAGTTCTTC; V: TRBV28; J: TRBJ2-1; size: NA; D: NA
CDR3: CAIRDTGGNGYTF; DNA: TGTGCCATCAGGGATACAGGGGGCAATGGCTACACCTTC; V: TRBV10-3; J: TRBJ1-2; size: NA; D: TRBD1
CDR3: CASSEFGSGDTQYF; DNA: TGTGCCAGCAGTGAGTTCGGGTCCGGGGATACGCAGTATTTT; V: TRBV2; J: TRBJ2-3; size: NA; D: NA
CDR3: CASSGGGQRASTDTQYF; DNA: TGTGCCAGCAGTGGTGGGGGACAGAGAGCTAGCACAGATACGCAGTATTTT; V: TRBV6-1; J: TRBJ2-3; size: NA; D: TRBD1
CDR3: CASSSNTGGNQPQHF; DNA: TGCGCCAGCAGCTCCAACACAGGGGGAAATCAGCCCCAGCATTTT; V: TRBV4-1; J: TRBJ1-5; size: few; D: TRBD1
CDR3: CASSLFGSVGGTQYF; DNA: TGTGCCAGCAGTTTATTCGGGAGTGTCGGAGGGACCCAGTACTTC; V: TRBV27; J: TRBJ2-5; size: NA; D: NA
CDR3: CASRRQGTYNSPLHF; DNA: TGTGCCAGCAGACGACAGGGAACCTATAATTCACCCCTCCACTTT; V: TRBV28; J: TRBJ1-6; size: few; D: TRBD1
CDR3: CASSQGITGGSSYEQYF; DNA: TGCGCCAGCAGCCAAGGCATTACAGGGGGGAGCTCCTACGAGCAGTACTTC; V: TRBV4-3; J: TRBJ2-7; size: few; D: TRBD1
CDR3: CASSLEGRSYGYTF; DNA: TGTGCCAGCAGCTTGGAGGGGAGGAGCTATGGCTACACCTTC; V: TRBV5-4; J: TRBJ1-2; size: NA; D: NA
CDR3: CASSTLTGGNTEAFF; DNA: TGTGCCAGTAGTACCCTGACAGGGGGAAACACTGAAGCTTTCTTT; V: TRBV19; J: TRBJ1-1; size: NA; D: TRBD1
CDR3: CASSQPGTSAYEQYF; DNA: TGTGCCAGCAGCCAACCCGGGACTAGCGCCTACGAGCAGTACTTC; V: TRBV4-2; J: TRBJ2-7; size: few; D: TRBD2
CDR3: CASSLAGLQETQYF; DNA: TGTGCCAGCAGCCTAGCGGGACTCCAAGAGACCCAGTACTTC; V: TRBV27; J: TRBJ2-5; size: NA; D: TRBD2
CDR3: CASSLEAAVGGEQYF; DNA: TGTGCCAGCAGCTTGGAGGCGGCGGTGGGAGGCGAGCAGTACTTC; V: TRBV5-5; J: TRBJ2-7; size: NA; D: NA
CDR3: CASSQTGVNSPLHF; DNA: TGTGCCAGCAGCCAGACAGGGGTTAATTCACCCCTCCACTTT; V: TRBV11-1; J: TRBJ1-6; size: NA; D: TRBD1
CDR3: CASSLTGDLYNEQFF; DNA: TGCGCCAGCAGCCTGACAGGGGACCTATACAATGAGCAGTTCTTC; V: TRBV5-1; J: TRBJ2-1; size: NA; D: TRBD1
CDR3: CASKVSGSADTQYF; DNA: TGTGCCAGCAAGGTTAGCGGGAGCGCAGATACGCAGTATTTT; V: TRBV7-3; J: TRBJ2-3; size: NA; D: TRBD2
CDR3: CASSYLAGPQETQYF; DNA: TGTGCCAGCAGTTACCTAGCGGGCCCCCAAGAGACCCAGTACTTC; V: TRBV6-6; J: TRBJ2-5; size: NA; D: TRBD2
CDR3: CASSVRTGEGEKLFF; DNA: TGTGCCAGCAGCGTCAGGACAGGGGAGGGGGAAAAACTGTTTTTT; V: TRBV9; J: TRBJ1-4; size: NA; D: TRBD1
CDR3: CASTGPSGSTDTQYF; DNA: TGTGCCAGCACTGGCCCTAGCGGGAGCACAGATACGCAGTATTTT; V: TRBV18; J: TRBJ2-3; size: NA; D: TRBD2
CDR3: CASSLSGQGLGTGELFF; DNA: TGTGCCAGCAGTTTATCGGGACAGGGGTTAGGCACCGGGGAGCTGTTTTTT; V: TRBV28; J: TRBJ2-2; size: NA; D: TRBD1
CDR3: CASSLGQNLGNTGELFF; DNA: TGTGCCAGCAGCTTAGGACAGAATCTCGGGAACACCGGGGAGCTGTTTTTT; V: TRBV11-1; J: TRBJ2-2; size: NA; D: NA
CDR3: CASSIQGYYGYTF; DNA: TGTGCCAGCAGTATACAGGGGTACTATGGCTACACCTTC; V: TRBV7-9; J: TRBJ1-2; size: NA; D: TRBD1